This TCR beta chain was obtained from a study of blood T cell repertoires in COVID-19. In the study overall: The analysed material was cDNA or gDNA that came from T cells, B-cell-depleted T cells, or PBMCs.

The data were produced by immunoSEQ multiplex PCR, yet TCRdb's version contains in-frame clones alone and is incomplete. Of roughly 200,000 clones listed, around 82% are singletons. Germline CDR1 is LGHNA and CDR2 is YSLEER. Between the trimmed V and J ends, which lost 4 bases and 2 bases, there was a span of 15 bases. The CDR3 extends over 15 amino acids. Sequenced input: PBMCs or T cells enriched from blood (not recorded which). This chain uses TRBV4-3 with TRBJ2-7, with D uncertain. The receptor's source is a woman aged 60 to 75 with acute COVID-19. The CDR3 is CASSPNRLGAYEQYV. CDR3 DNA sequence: TGCGCCAGCAGCCCAAATAGGCTCGGAGCCTACGAGCAGTACGTC.